This T cell receptor (beta chain) was captured by sequencing in a study of blood T cell repertoires in COVID-19. How the authors handled the data: Estimation of nucleated cell counts relied on the amplification of reference gene primers. Method: immunoSEQ multiplex PCR; TCRdb's copy keeps in-frame clones and lacks some. V and J calls and clone size are given by that table; D and trimming were obtained from the DNA. The repertoire has 270,000 or so clones, nearly 90% of them found once; the top ten carry roughly 4.8%. The germline V and J ends were trimmed by 7 bases and 4 bases, with 13 bases remaining between them. CDR1 and CDR2 from the germline V gene are MNHEY and SVGAGI. This CDR3 has 13 residues.

Specimen: peripheral blood. This clonotype was obtained from a woman in her thirties or forties who had recovered from COVID-19. The V call is TRBV6-5, the J call TRBJ1-2; weak D call: TRBD1 (5 bases). The CDR3 reads CASTLGRPYGYTF. CDR3 coding DNA: TGTGCCAGCACCCTGGGGCGGCCCTATGGCTACACCTTC.